These T cell receptor beta chains were read from a single sample in a study of OX40 agonist ivuxolimab in advanced cancers. TCRdb's table, derived via immunoSEQ multiplex PCR, lists solely in-frame clones and lacks some. Seen here are 50,000 to 65,000 clones, approximately 80% observed once, and the top ten hold 9.5% to 15%. The input for sequencing was CD4+ or CD8+ T cells sorted from blood, taken in a trial of the OX40 agonist ivuxolimab. Receptors originate from an adult with an advanced solid tumor such as melanoma, head and neck, liver or kidney cancer. Each CDR3 is given with its conserved first and last residue. The D gene is left open where the match is weak. Clone size is given for some rows only: seen once, a few or many times, or a class if the clone is expanded.

v_gene	abundance	j_gene	d_gene	len	CDR3nt	CDR3aa
TRBV6-6	-	TRBJ1-1	-	14	TGTGCCAGCAGTTACACAGGCATGAACACTGAAGCTTTCTTT	CASSYTGMNTEAFF
TRBV5-1	-	TRBJ1-5	TRBD1	15	TGCGCCAGCAGCTCCGGGACAGGGCCCGGTCAGCCCCAGCATTTT	CASSSGTGPGQPQHF
TRBV5-1	-	TRBJ2-5	-	13	TGCGCCAGCAGCTTGGTCCAGCAAGAGACCCAGTACTTC	CASSLVQQETQYF
TRBV6-5	-	TRBJ2-6	TRBD1	16	TGTGCCAGCGGTTATCCACAGGGGTCTGGGGCCAACGTCCTGACTTTC	CASGYPQGSGANVLTF
TRBV4-1	-	TRBJ2-1	-	13	TGCGCCAGCAGCCCCTTCCCCGGGAATGAGCAGTTCTTC	CASSPFPGNEQFF
TRBV7-2	-	TRBJ2-5	TRBD2	16	TGTGCCAGCAGCTTAAGCAGCGGGAGGGCCGGAGAGACCCAGTACTTC	CASSLSSGRAGETQYF
TRBV7-6	once	TRBJ1-5	-	13	TGTGCCAGCAGCCGGGGGGGTAATCAGCCCCAGCATTTT	CASSRGGNQPQHF
TRBV6-1	once	TRBJ1-5	-	13	TGTGCCACCACGCAGGGGTTCAATCAGCCCCAGCATTTT	CATTQGFNQPQHF
TRBV28	once	TRBJ2-7	-	13	TGTGCCAGCAGCTCCATGCCCTACTACGAGCAGTACTTC	CASSSMPYYEQYF
TRBV7-8	-	TRBJ1-2	-	17	TGTGCCAGCAGTTTTTTCAGAGTCGGAGGGGGTCGATATGGCTACACCTTC	CASSFFRVGGGRYGYTF
TRBV2	-	TRBJ2-2	TRBD2	13	TGTGCCAGCACTAGCGGGCCCACCGGGGAGCTGTTTTTT	CASTSGPTGELFF
TRBV30	-	TRBJ2-5	TRBD1	14	TGTGCCTGGAGCTCAGGACAGGCGCAAGAGACCCAGTACTTC	CAWSSGQAQETQYF
TRBV19	-	TRBJ2-5	-	14	TGTGCCAGTAGTATAGGGGGCATTACGGAGACCCAGTACTTC	CASSIGGITETQYF
TRBV19	-	TRBJ2-7	-	14	TGTGCCAGCTCCACAGGAGAACTCACCTACGAGCAGTACTTC	CASSTGELTYEQYF
TRBV7-2	once	TRBJ2-3	-	14	TGTGCCAGCAGCTTAGGGTCTAGTCGGGATACGCAGTATTTT	CASSLGSSRDTQYF
TRBV7-3	-	TRBJ2-2	-	13	TGTGCCAGCAGCTTAGATCCGGCCGGGGAGCTGTTTTTT	CASSLDPAGELFF
TRBV4-3	-	TRBJ2-7	-	15	TGCGCCAGCAACCCACGGGTCACTAGCAAGTACGAGCAGTACTTC	CASNPRVTSKYEQYF
TRBV11-2	-	TRBJ2-7	TRBD2	16	TGTGCCAGCAGCCTCTCCCGGGGGACTAGCGGGGTAGAGCAGTACTTC	CASSLSRGTSGVEQYF
TRBV5-4	-	TRBJ2-1	TRBD2	17	TGTGCCAGCAGCCAGGTAGCGGGACTAGCGATCTACAATGAGCAGTTCTTC	CASSQVAGLAIYNEQFF
TRBV11-2	few	TRBJ2-7	-	14	TGTGCCAGCAGCTTAGTGGGGGGCTCAGGCGAGCAGTACTTC	CASSLVGGSGEQYF